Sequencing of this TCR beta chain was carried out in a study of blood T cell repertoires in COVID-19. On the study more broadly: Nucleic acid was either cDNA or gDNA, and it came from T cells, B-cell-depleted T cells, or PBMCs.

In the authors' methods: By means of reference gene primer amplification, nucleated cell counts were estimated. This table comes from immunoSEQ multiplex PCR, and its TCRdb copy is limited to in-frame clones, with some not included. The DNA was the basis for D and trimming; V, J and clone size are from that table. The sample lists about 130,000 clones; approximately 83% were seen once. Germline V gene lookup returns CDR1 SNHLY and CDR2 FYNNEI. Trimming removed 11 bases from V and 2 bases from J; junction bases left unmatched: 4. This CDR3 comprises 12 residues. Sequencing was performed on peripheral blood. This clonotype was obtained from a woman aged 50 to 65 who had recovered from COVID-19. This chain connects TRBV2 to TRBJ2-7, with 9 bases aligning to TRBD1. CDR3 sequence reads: CAGGQGAYEQYF. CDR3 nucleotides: TGTGCCGGGGGACAGGGCGCCTACGAGCAGTACTTC.